The source of this T cell receptor (beta chain) is a study of lymphopenia after photon versus proton radiotherapy. Study results and limitations: Survival link was tested only in deceased patients; proton benefit remains a possibility. A bigger post-nadir fall in TCR diversity correlated inversely with survival time in deceased patients. After lymphocyte nadir, photon-treated repertoires showed oligoclonal expansion, especially CD8+ Temra. Relative stability marked proton patients; photon patients lost diversity and naive cells.

The germline V gene has CDR1 SGHRS and CDR2 YFSETQ. Trimming left V 1 base short and J 9 bases short, with 8 bases between. There are 12 residues in the CDR3. Measured with immunoSEQ multiplex PCR; TCRdb has only the in-frame clones, and not every one. This sample has roughly 57,000 clones, with over 70% found just once. Worth noting for this clone: Its cognate antigen is unknown.

Here the sequenced sample was peripheral blood, taken from a patient treated with photon-based radiotherapy. The sequence came from a man in his fifties with gastric cancer. The gene calls are TRBV5-1 and TRBJ2-1; D ambiguous. CDR3 sequence: CASSLSGSEQFF. In DNA, the CDR3 is TGCGCCAGCAGCTTGTCGGGCAGTGAGCAGTTCTTC. Filled out from reference TRBV5-1 and TRBJ2-1, the complete variable domain reads KAGVTQTPRYLIKTRGQQVTLSCSPISGHRSVSWYQQTPGQGLQFLFEYFSETQRNKGNFPGRFSGRQFSNSRSEMNVSTLELGDSALYLCASSLSGSEQFFGPGTRLTVL.